This is a list of T cell receptor beta chains from one sample in a study of control samples from healthy donors and cancer patients. Measured with immunoSEQ multiplex PCR; TCRdb has only the in-frame clones, and not every one. The data hold roughly 370,000 clones, with 75% to 95% observed a single time. The sequenced sample was PBMCs. The receptors come from a man between 40 and 49 years old with head and neck cancer. Each CDR3 is given with its conserved first and last residue. The order of the fields is CDR3 length, J gene, D gene, clone size, V gene, CDR3 DNA, CDR3 protein. D genes are given only for firm matches. Where a row states a size, it is once, few, many or the class of an expanded clone; other rows omit it.

15	TRBJ2-6	-	-	TRBV5-5	TGTGCCAGCAGCCCCCAGGGACTTGGGGCCAACGTCCTGACTTTC	CASSPQGLGANVLTF
15	TRBJ1-2	TRBD1	-	TRBV5-4	TGTGCCAGCAGCTCCAAACAGGGGGCGCTGGGTGGCTACACCTTC	CASSSKQGALGGYTF
14	TRBJ1-2	TRBD1	-	TRBV3-1/TRBV3-2	TGTGCCAGCAGGCACCAGGGGGCTAACTATGGCTACACCTTC	CASRHQGANYGYTF
15	TRBJ2-3	-	-	TRBV28	TGTGCCAGCAGTTCTTGGACAGTTATCCCAGATACGCAGTATTTT	CASSSWTVIPDTQYF
14	TRBJ2-5	-	once	TRBV18	TGTGCCAGCTCACCGAGAGGGGCACAAGAGACCCAGTACTTC	CASSPRGAQETQYF
17	TRBJ2-2	TRBD1	-	TRBV27	TGTGCCAGCAAACCCGACAGGGGGCGAGCGAGCACCGGGGAGCTGTTTTTT	CASKPDRGRASTGELFF
17	TRBJ1-3	TRBD1	-	TRBV19	TGTGCCAGTAGTCCAAGGAGGGGGCCCGGCTCTGGAAACACCATATATTTT	CASSPRRGPGSGNTIYF
12	TRBJ2-3	-	-	TRBV10-3	TGTGCCATCAGCCCCAGCACAGATACGCAGTATTTT	CAISPSTDTQYF
16	TRBJ1-3	-	-	TRBV7-8	TGTGCCAGCACAGGACGGGGGCGCTCGGGGGGAAACACCATATATTTT	CASTGRGRSGGNTIYF
17	TRBJ2-7	-	-	TRBV6-2/TRBV6-3	TGTGCCAGCAGTTACTCGTGGGTTTTTGAGGGGGCCTACGAGCAGTACTTC	CASSYSWVFEGAYEQYF
14	TRBJ2-5	-	-	TRBV28	TGTGCCAGCAGTTTAATAGACTTCCAAGAGACCCAGTACTTC	CASSLIDFQETQYF
12	TRBJ1-1	-	once	TRBV5-6	TGTGCCAGCAGCTTGGAGGAAACTGAAGCTTTCTTT	CASSLEETEAFF
15	TRBJ1-6	-	-	TRBV6-2/TRBV6-3	TGTGCCAGCAGTTACAGGGACGTCAGGGGTTCACCCCTCCACTTT	CASSYRDVRGSPLHF
16	TRBJ1-1	-	-	TRBV28	TGTGCCAGCAGTTTGGGGCTTGTGAGGGTCAGTACTGAAGCTTTCTTT	CASSLGLVRVSTEAFF
18	TRBJ1-6	TRBD1	-	TRBV4-3	TGCGCCAGCAGCCAAGAATACCTCCGGGACAGTTTTAATTCACCCCTCCACTTT	CASSQEYLRDSFNSPLHF
15	TRBJ1-1	-	-	TRBV6-5	TGTGCCAGCAGACCAGTACAGAGAATGAACACTGAAGCTTTCTTT	CASRPVQRMNTEAFF
16	TRBJ2-1	TRBD2	-	TRBV7-8	TGTGCCAGCAGCCCAAGAGCGGGAGAGGCCTACAATGAGCAGTTCTTC	CASSPRAGEAYNEQFF
13	TRBJ1-4	-	-	TRBV11-2	TGTGCCAGCAGCCCGTGGATAAATGAAAAACTGTTTTTT	CASSPWINEKLFF
14	TRBJ1-5	-	many	TRBV6-5	TGTGCCAGCCGCAGGGGCGACGGCAATCAGCCCCAGCATTTT	CASRRGDGNQPQHF
12	TRBJ1-2	-	-	TRBV10-3	TGTGCCATCAGTGCCCCCCGGGAAGGCTACACCTTC	CAISAPREGYTF
15	TRBJ1-5	TRBD1	-	TRBV7-2	TGTGCCAGCAGCTTCGGACAGGGAAGGAATCAGCCCCAGCATTTT	CASSFGQGRNQPQHF
16	TRBJ2-3	-	-	TRBV7-9	TGTGCCAGCAGCTTGGGGACACACGTTTCCACAGATACGCAGTATTTT	CASSLGTHVSTDTQYF
16	TRBJ2-2	TRBD1	-	TRBV5-5	TGTGCCAGCAGCTCCGGGACAGGGTTTCTGGCCGGGGAGCTGTTTTTT	CASSSGTGFLAGELFF
16	TRBJ1-1	TRBD1	-	TRBV25-1	TGTGCCAGCAGTGAATTGACTCAGGGGGTTAACACTGAAGCTTTCTTT	CASSELTQGVNTEAFF
14	TRBJ1-5	-	few	TRBV2	TGTGCCAGCAGGCCTACAGGGTCGGATCAGCCCCAGCATTTT	CASRPTGSDQPQHF
15	TRBJ2-1	-	-	TRBV4-2	TGTGCCAGCAGCCAAGAAGCGAGGTCCTACAATGAGCAGTTCTTC	CASSQEARSYNEQFF
14	TRBJ1-6	-	-	TRBV11-1	TGTGCCAGCAGCTTAGATGGGAGGGATTCACCCCTCCACTTT	CASSLDGRDSPLHF
14	TRBJ1-2	TRBD1	-	TRBV6-6	TGTGCCAGCCAAGCGGGACAGGGGGTTTACGGCTACACCTTC	CASQAGQGVYGYTF
19	TRBJ2-3	TRBD2	-	TRBV5-4	TGTGCCAGCAGCTTGGGGGGCCTAGCGGGAGTGTCTAGCACAGATACGCAGTATTTT	CASSLGGLAGVSSTDTQYF
14	TRBJ2-1	TRBD2	-	TRBV2	TGTGCCAGCAAAGCCGGGACTAGTTCCGATGAGCAGTTCTTC	CASKAGTSSDEQFF
13	TRBJ1-1	-	-	TRBV30	TGTGCCTGGAGTGTACGCGTTGACACTGAAGCTTTCTTT	CAWSVRVDTEAFF
15	TRBJ2-1	-	-	TRBV9	TGTGCCAGCAGCGTTACGGGGCAGGTGATGAATGAGCAGTTCTTC	CASSVTGQVMNEQFF
14	TRBJ1-4	-	-	TRBV27	TGTGCCAGCAGCCTACAGGGCATCGGCGAAAAACTGTTTTTT	CASSLQGIGEKLFF
13	TRBJ2-7	-	-	TRBV7-8	TGTGCCAGCAGCTTAGCTGGCCCCTACGAGCAGTACTTC	CASSLAGPYEQYF
16	TRBJ2-1	TRBD2	-	TRBV7-3	TGTGCCAGCAGCTCCCCCGGGGAGCGGGGGGGCAATGAGCAGTTCTTC	CASSSPGERGGNEQFF
15	TRBJ2-1	TRBD1	-	TRBV5-6	TGTGCCAGCAGCTATGACAGGGCCCCCTACAATGAGCAGTTCTTC	CASSYDRAPYNEQFF
13	TRBJ1-2	-	-	TRBV6-5	TGTGCCAGCAGTTACTCGAGAGTTCCCGGCTACACCTTC	CASSYSRVPGYTF
13	TRBJ1-1	-	-	TRBV5-1	TGCGCCAGCAGCTCTGGAGGGTTCACTGAAGCTTTCTTT	CASSSGGFTEAFF
15	TRBJ1-2	TRBD1	-	TRBV5-6	TGTGCCAGCAGCTTGCCCCGACAGGGGGAAGGAGGCTACACCTTC	CASSLPRQGEGGYTF
14	TRBJ1-2	TRBD1	-	TRBV19	TGTGCCAGTTGGCCGGGACAGGTCCATTATGGCTACACCTTC	CASWPGQVHYGYTF
14	TRBJ2-1	-	once	TRBV6-5	TGTGCCAGCAGTTATCGTATAGTTCCTCGTGAGCAGTTCTTC	CASSYRIVPREQFF
15	TRBJ2-7	TRBD2	-	TRBV7-2	TGTGCCAGCAGCTTAGTAGCGGGTATATATTACGAGCAGTACTTC	CASSLVAGIYYEQYF
17	TRBJ1-1	-	-	TRBV3-1/TRBV3-2	TGTGCCAGCAGCCACCCCGGGGCCCCCCAGCGCGGCACTGAAGCTTTCTTT	CASSHPGAPQRGTEAFF
16	TRBJ2-5	TRBD2	-	TRBV18	TGTGCCAGCTCACCGTCCGCGGCTAGCGGGAGAGAGACCCAGTACTTC	CASSPSAASGRETQYF
16	TRBJ2-7	TRBD1	-	TRBV6-2/TRBV6-3	TGTGCCAGCAGTTACCCCCGGGACAGCGTCTACTACGAGCAGTACTTC	CASSYPRDSVYYEQYF
15	TRBJ2-7	-	-	TRBV5-1	TGCGCCAGCAGCTTGGTTCTGGGCGGTTCGGGGGAACAGTACTTC	CASSLVLGGSGEQYF
14	TRBJ1-2	-	-	TRBV11-2	TGTGCCAGCAGCCCCGAGAGGAGCATCTATGGCTACACCTTC	CASSPERSIYGYTF
16	TRBJ2-2	TRBD1	-	TRBV30	TGTGCCTGGAGTAGGGGCGGGACAGGGGTTTCCGGGGAGCTGTTTTTT	CAWSRGGTGVSGELFF